This T cell receptor beta chain came from a study of PD-L1 blockade in urothelial cancer. Across the whole study: Of about 30 patients, around 26 were males with bladder-origin urothelial cancer. Analyzed time points were 3 weeks (second dose) and 6 weeks after therapy began.

Synthetic analogs of TCR templates were spiked into every PCR. Generated by immunoSEQ multiplex PCR, the TCRdb table keeps only in-frame clones and is missing some. The repertoire holds tens of thousands of clones, with roughly 90% as singletons. Documented time point: pretreatment peripheral blood. Patients had locally advanced or metastatic urothelial carcinoma. Germline V gives CDR1 LNHDA, CDR2 SQIVND (reference sequence). This CDR3 spans 15 amino acids. The V end lost 4 bases, the J end lost 3 bases, and 14 bases lay between the germline ends. This clonotype originated in a man aged 60 to 69 with urothelial cancer. The specimen was PBMCs, collected around atezolizumab (anti-PD-L1) treatment. The V call is TRBV19, the J call TRBJ2-3; D might be TRBD1 (7 bases). The CDR3 loop is CASSTAGGRTDTQYF. Here the CDR3 DNA reads TGTGCCAGTAGTACCGCAGGGGGGAGGACAGATACGCAGTATTTT.